This TCR beta chain is drawn from a study of glioma-infiltrating T cells after dendritic cell vaccination (dated by TCRdb to the mid-2010s). Study-wide context: The cohort included about 15 glioblastoma patients drawn from Phase I and II dendritic cell vaccination trials, of whom 9 were newly diagnosed and 6 had recurrent disease. Patients received autologous tumor lysate-pulsed dendritic cell vaccination between about 2003 and 2013. The vaccine was prepared from monocyte-derived dendritic cells that were cultured for approximately seven days with IL-4 and GM-CSF and then pulsed overnight with autologous tumor lysate. Three intradermal dendritic cell vaccine injections were administered to patients at biweekly intervals in the arm below the axilla. Deep sequencing of TCR beta CDR3 regions was used to quantify tumor-infiltrating lymphocyte content and compare tumor and blood repertoires in dendritic cell-vaccinated glioblastoma patients. Survival after dendritic cell vaccination was correlated with TCR sequencing metrics such as TIL content and the overlap between tumor and blood repertoires. General findings and caveats noted by the study authors: The three-group TCR overlap response model was characterized as speculative, and prospective validation of the model was stated to be required. No direct relationship between TCR clonality and survival was found, suggesting a diverse polyclonal response may matter. The cohort was small and heterogeneous, only a few patients had full blood and tumor sets, and even fewer had initial-recurrent tumor pairs. After dendritic cell vaccination, a higher estimated pretreatment TIL content predicted longer time to progression and longer overall survival.

Counted from cysteine to phenylalanine, this CDR3 has 13 amino acids. The entry retains the CDR3 DNA only, 39 bases that are in frame from base 1. V is shortened by 4 bases, J by 9 bases, and the region joining them spans 10 bases. According to the germline V gene, CDR1 reads SNHLY and CDR2 reads FYNNEI. Comment on this clone: The clone's antigen remains unknown. Within one base of it there is no much larger clone, and no base qualities were kept.

The immunoSEQ assay amplified TCRB CDR3 regions from approximately 2 micrograms of genomic DNA, or from all available DNA when less than that amount was available. For multiplex PCR, 60 forward primers for TCR V beta segments and 13 reverse primers for J beta segments were used. To estimate reads per starting template, synthetic control templates were spiked into each sample at limiting dilution. The Illumina HiSeq System generated 87 bp sequencing reads. The study's processing was this. PCR and sequencing errors were removed by a nearest neighbor algorithm that merged closely related sequences. TCR overlap was measured as the percentage of unique tumor TCR beta sequences also present in the same patient's peripheral blood. TCRdb holds this immuneACCESS table with in-frame rearrangements only. Some clones are missing; in checked studies, unresolved V genes explain under half, and the rest has no known cause. V, J and clone size derive from that table, while D and trimming were established from the DNA sequence. A total of roughly 100,000 clones appear in this sample, about 90% of them only once. Of the sample, over 2.5% falls within the top ten clones.

According to the study, the label for this sample's time point signals: after dendritic cell vaccination, including at tumor progression/relapse. Patients were selected on the basis of adequate residual fresh-frozen tumor tissue and more than two years of available survival data. Although molecular status otherwise differed among the glioblastoma patients, no patient had an isocitrate dehydrogenase mutation. PBMC were collected before vaccination, two weeks after the third vaccination, and at tumor progression if progression occurred. The Qiagen DNeasy Blood extraction Kit was used for extraction of genomic DNA.

This chain is built from TRBV2 and TRBJ1-6; there is no confident call for the D gene. Sequences were derived from blood, sampled after dendritic cell vaccination. This TCR was recovered from a human donor with glioblastoma. The DNA reads as follows: TGTGCCAGCAGTGTGGAAAGCGGTTCACCCCTCCACTTT. It specifies CASSVESGSPLHF.